The sequence of this T cell receptor beta chain was determined in a study of T-cell memory formation after mild COVID-19. Study-level background: There were largely donor-specific TCR clusters.

The trim removed 7 bases at V and 6 bases at J, leaving 8 bases unmatched. From germline, CDR1 is MDHEN and CDR2 SYDVKM. There are 14 residues in the CDR3. Using constant-segment primers, 5'RACE produced TCR alpha and TCR beta cDNA libraries carrying sample barcodes and UMIs. TCRdb recomputed calls from the 5' RACE reads with MiXCR, one row per CDR3 protein. The sample holds tens of thousands of distinct CDR3 sequences, more than 10% seen once. Sequencing was carried out using PBMCs or a T cell subset sorted from them (not recorded which). The TCR originated in a man between 18 and 35 years old who had mild COVID-19 (a few samples of this study predate the infection). Cell type and time point are not known. The chain uses TRBV28 and TRBJ2-1, with 8 bases that match TRBD2. The CDR3 coding sequence is TGTGCCAGCATTGCTACCGGGGGGGTCAATGAGCAGTTCTTC. Encoded protein: CASIATGGVNEQFF.